These 21 T cell receptor beta chains share one sample of origin, sequenced in a study of shared clonotypes between healthy human individuals. Here immunoSEQ multiplex PCR was the method, and the copy in TCRdb shows in-frame clones only, minus some. The sample yields fewer than 600,000 clones, roughly 77% seen once. The specimen sequenced was PBMCs. The receptor source for this set is a woman in her thirties or forties in good health. Some clones in this sample may be carry-over from other donors' samples.

The chain recombines TRBV11-3 with TRBJ2-3, with 9 bases lining up with TRBD2. In germline, CDR1 is SGHNT, CDR2 YENEEA. The V segment lost 3 bases and the J segment 1 base; nucleotides outside the gene matches: 2. The CDR3 totals 15 residues. CDR3 sequence: CASSFSGGRTDTQYF. The CDR3 region has the DNA TGTGCCAGCAGCTTTAGCGGGGGTCGCACAGATACGCAGTATTTT.

This clone showed up just once. The chain couples TRBV5-6 to TRBJ1-1; 10 bases fit TRBD1. The CDR3 runs to 15 residues. V trimming: 3 bases; J trimming: 4 bases; junction bases outside the gene matches: 6. Germline CDR1 is SGHDT and CDR2 is YYEEEE. The CDR3 loop is CASSWDRGRRTEAFF. CDR3 bases: TGTGCCAGCAGCTGGGACAGGGGAAGACGCACTGAAGCTTTCTTT.

This sequence joins TRBV4-2 and TRBJ2-7; 9 nucleotides align to TRBD2. CDR1 is LGHNA and CDR2 is YNFKEQ in the germline V gene. The CDR3 is made up of 19 amino acids. Trimming cost V 0 bases and J 3 bases; bases outside gene matches: 15. CDR3: CASSQELRREGPNLYEQYF. CDR3 DNA: TGTGCCAGCAGCCAAGAGTTAAGGCGGGAGGGCCCAAACCTCTACGAGCAGTACTTC.

This chain connects TRBV27 to TRBJ1-2; D not resolved. The CDR3 contains 13 residues. From germline, CDR1 is MNHEY and CDR2 SMNVEV (reference sequence). The V and J ends lost 6 bases and 4 bases respectively, with 12 bases between them. CDR3 DNA: TGTGCCAGCAGCCCAAATAGGAGCTATGGCTACACCTTC. It specifies CASSPNRSYGYTF.

This clone was picked up many times. V usage is TRBV7-9 and J usage is TRBJ2-7, with D tentatively TRBD2 (6 bases). The germline V gene encodes CDR1 SEHNR and CDR2 FQNEAQ (reference sequence). The CDR3 runs to 14 residues. Between the trimmed V and J ends, which lost 3 bases and 5 bases, there was a span of 14 bases. CDR3 nucleotides: TGTGCCAGCAGCTTTGGAGGGGCGCGGCACGAGCAGTACTTC. It yields the protein CASSFGGARHEQYF.

The V and J genes are TRBV7-9 and TRBJ1-2; D uncertain. The CDR3 contains 11 residues. Germline V gene sequence: CDR1 SEHNR, CDR2 FQNEAQ (reference sequence). V lost 2 bases, J lost 8 bases, and 6 bases lay in between. CDR3 protein: CASSLRWGYTF. CDR3 nucleotide sequence: TGTGCCAGCAGCTTACGGTGGGGCTACACCTTC.

The gene calls are TRBV27 and TRBJ2-4, with 15 nucleotides matching TRBD2. This CDR3 is 14 amino acids long. CDR1 and CDR2 from the germline V gene are MNHEY and SMNVEV (reference sequence). With 5 bases clipped from V and 15 bases from J, the junction kept 8 bases outside the gene matches. DNA for the CDR3: TGTGCCAGCAGTCCGACGGGACTAGCGGGGGGACGGTACTTC. This translates into CASSPTGLAGGRYF.

The rearrangement joins TRBV19 to TRBJ2-7; possible D gene TRBD2, 6 bases. CDR3 length equals 14 residues. V was pared by 3 bases and J by 3 bases, with 12 bases between. The V gene's germline CDR1 is LNHDA and CDR2 SQIVND (reference sequence). Written as DNA, the CDR3 is TGTGCCAGTAGTATTGGTAGCGGCATCTACGAGCAGTACTTC. This encodes CASSIGSGIYEQYF.

V is TRBV7-2 and J is TRBJ2-7; possible D gene TRBD2, 5 bases. CDR3 length: 15 residues. The ends were cut back, 0 bases at V and 5 bases at J, with 14 bases in the middle. Germline CDR1 SGHTA, CDR2 FQGNSA. The CDR3 DNA follows: TGTGCCAGCAGCTTAGCGGACTTAAGAAGAAACGAGCAGTACTTC. Protein: CASSLADLRRNEQYF. The full variable domain, completed using reference TRBV7-2 and TRBJ2-7, is GAGVSQSPSNKVTEKGKDVELRCDPISGHTALYWYRQSLGQGLEFLIYFQGNSAPDKSGLPSDRFSAERTGGSVSTLTIQRTQQEDSAVYLCASSLADLRRNEQYFGPGTRLTVT.

Of note for this clone: Within the sample, other DNA sequences also encode this same CDR3. The J gene is TRBJ2-1, the V gene TRBV9; a possible D gene is TRBD2 (7 bases). The V and J ends lost 2 bases and 4 bases respectively, with 10 bases between them. The CDR3 has 14 residues. The germline gives CDR1 SGDLS, CDR2 YYNGEE. The CDR3 DNA reads as TGTGCCAGCAGCGTGGGGGGGCTGTACAATGAGCAGTTCTTC. This gives the protein CASSVGGLYNEQFF.

The chain has TRBV28 and TRBJ1-1; D might be TRBD1 (6 bases). Germline CDR1 is MDHEN and CDR2 is SYDVKM. Trimming took off 3 bases at V and 6 bases at J, with 17 bases between the two ends. The CDR3 consists of 15 residues. CDR3 DNA sequence: TGTGCCAGCAGTTTGGGTGGGCAGGGGAGCCCTGAAGCTTTCTTT. Translating it yields CASSLGGQGSPEAFF.

This chain joins TRBV6-1 and TRBJ1-1; D not certain. Germline V gene sequence: CDR1 MNHNS, CDR2 SASEGT. With 3 bases removed from V and 5 bases from J, the gap between germline ends came to 10 bases. The CDR3 has 13 residues. For the CDR3, the DNA is TGTGCCAGCAGTGAGCCGCTGGAAACTGAAGCTTTCTTT. Encoded protein: CASSEPLETEAFF.

The V and J genes are TRBV5-4 and TRBJ2-3, with TRBD2 matching over 9 bases. Germline V gene data show CDR1 as SGHNT and CDR2 as YYREEE (reference sequence). With V trimmed by 0 bases and J by 0 bases, 8 bases remained unmatched. This CDR3 has 18 residues. The CDR3 spells CASSLGSGSPRSTDTQYF. The CDR3 bases are TGTGCCAGCAGCTTGGGTAGCGGGAGTCCTCGGAGCACAGATACGCAGTATTTT.

The chain carries TRBV7-2 and TRBJ2-4; 10 nucleotides match TRBD2. Germline-derived CDR1 and CDR2 are SGHTA and FQGNSA. The ends lost 5 bases at V and 7 bases at J; junction bases unmatched: 11. This CDR3 comprises 16 residues. CDR3 loop: CASSNQAGGPTNIQYF. The CDR3 DNA reads as TGTGCCAGCAGCAACCAAGCGGGAGGGCCAACGAACATTCAGTACTTC.

A word on this clone: Different DNA sequences within this sample yield the same CDR3. The V call is TRBV6-5, the J call TRBJ1-2; D unclear. From germline, CDR1 is MNHEY and CDR2 SVGAGI. This CDR3 comprises 13 residues. Trimming took 0 bases from V and 8 from J, leaving 10 bases between them. CDR3: CASSYSRGEGYTF. The CDR3 DNA reads as TGTGCCAGCAGTTACTCCCGGGGTGAGGGCTACACCTTC.

This clone was observed once. This specimen includes other DNA sequences encoding the same CDR3. The CDR3 sequence: CASSSSRGSYEQYF. In DNA form, the CDR3 reads TGTGCCAGCAGCTCCTCCAGGGGGTCCTACGAGCAGTACTTC. The chain joins TRBV7-9 to TRBJ2-7, with 7 nucleotides matching TRBD1. CDR3 length: 14 residues. J gave up 1 base and V 4 bases, and 4 bases lay outside the gene matches. Germline values: CDR1 SEHNR, CDR2 FQNEAQ (reference sequence). Variable domain in full (rest from reference TRBV7-9 and TRBJ2-7): DTGVSQNPRHKITKRGQNVTFRCDPISEHNRLYWYRQTLGQGPEFLTYFQNEAQLEKSRLLSDRFSAERPKGSFSTLEIQRTEQGDSAMYLCASSSSRGSYEQYFGPGTRLTVT.

The chain couples TRBV29-1 to TRBJ2-1; D remains ambiguous. V was pared by 7 bases and J by 9 bases, with 22 bases between. The length of the CDR3 is 14 residues. Germline lookup yields CDR1 SQVTM and CDR2 ANQGSEA. CDR3 loop: CSARLEDYSSEQFF. The CDR3 coding sequence is TGCAGCGCCCGTCTAGAGGATTACTCCAGTGAGCAGTTCTTC.

V usage is TRBV4-3 and J usage is TRBJ1-5; tentatively, D is TRBD1 (6 bases). Germline CDR1 LGHNA, CDR2 YSLEER. V was clipped by 2 bases and J by 6 bases, with 11 bases between them. There are 14 residues in the CDR3. The CDR3 DNA follows: TGCGCCAGCAGCCAATCAGTAGGGGGTCAGCCCCAGCATTTT. This sequence encodes CASSQSVGGQPQHF.

In its sample, this clone was seen a few times. This chain connects TRBV4-1 to TRBJ1-1; D not certain. Trimming removed 1 base at V and 1 base at J, with 4 bases between. The CDR3 sequence is 13 residues long. CDR1 is MGHRA, CDR2 YSYEKL, per germline. This CDR3 reads CASSQVGNTEAFF. The CDR3, as DNA: TGCGCCAGCAGCCAAGTTGGGAACACTGAAGCTTTCTTT.

This chain joins TRBV18 and TRBJ2-5; no reliable D call. The CDR3 is made up of 12 amino acids. The germline CDR1 and CDR2 sequences are KGHSH and LQKENI. V was pared by 8 bases and J by 4 bases, with 11 bases between. The CDR3 reads CASTASLETQYF. The CDR3, as DNA: TGTGCCAGCACGGCCTCCCTAGAGACCCAGTACTTC.

The chain links TRBV18 to TRBJ2-5, with 8 bases matching TRBD2. With 8 bases clipped from V and 5 bases from J, the junction kept 7 bases outside the gene matches. The CDR3 loop spans 13 amino acids. Germline V gene sequence: CDR1 KGHSH, CDR2 LQKENI. The CDR3 DNA follows: TGTGCCAGCCGGGCGGGGGGCGCGGAGACCCAGTACTTC. This encodes CASRAGGAETQYF.